The rows below give T cell receptor beta chains drawn from one sample of a study of a mutant IDH1 vaccine in newly diagnosed glioma. Some clones are missing from TCRdb's copy, which holds only in-frame ones; the method was immunoSEQ multiplex PCR. The sample has about 66,000 clones; around 85% are singletons. The material sequenced was PBMCs, taken from a glioma patient treated with radiotherapy, temozolomide or both. These receptors were collected from a man younger than 40 with glioma. CDR3s include the opening cysteine and the closing phenylalanine or tryptophan. Only part of the rows carry a size: once, few, many, or a class if the clone is expanded.

abundance,v_gene,j_gene,CDR3aa
-,TRBV10-3,TRBJ1-3,CAISDFGQVSGNTIYF
-,TRBV2,TRBJ2-2,CATSGTGDTGELFF
-,TRBV11-3,TRBJ1-1,CASSFSVDTEAFF
-,TRBV5-1,TRBJ1-3,CASSLDGTDSGNTIYF
-,TRBV5-1,TRBJ1-3,CASSYLGSSGNTIYF
-,TRBV9,TRBJ2-1,CASSVSSGALVNEQFF
-,TRBV10-3,TRBJ1-5,CALLPARQGKVGNQPQHF
few,TRBV7-9,TRBJ1-5,CASSTDRVYGNQPQHF
-,TRBV6-4,TRBJ2-7,CASSVGADHEQYF
-,TRBV19,TRBJ2-7,CASSFRSSDEQYF
few,TRBV19,TRBJ1-1,CASILSGQGILTEAFF
-,TRBV2,TRBJ2-7,CASSDVGATSYEQYF
few,TRBV30,TRBJ1-4,CALTGSNNEKLFF
once,TRBV28,TRBJ1-2,CASSLVPWGGYTF
-,TRBV27,TRBJ2-7,CASSFLGQGVYEQYF
-,TRBV5-1,TRBJ1-4,CTSAQGAPNEKLFF
-,TRBV19,TRBJ2-5,CATSDLGETQYF
-,TRBV19,TRBJ1-3,CASSGGQGRPGNTIYF
few,TRBV7-2,TRBJ1-1,CASSSFDGTALNTEAFF
-,TRBV5-1,TRBJ2-1,CASSRGSPYNEQFF
-,TRBV19,TRBJ2-5,CASNWTGGGETQYF
-,TRBV29-1,TRBJ2-7,CSVVSGTGHYYEQYF
-,TRBV27,TRBJ2-7,CASNTRPSSYEQYF
-,TRBV28,TRBJ1-2,CASTIYPGNLLGYTF
-,TRBV7-6,TRBJ1-4,CASSHRSQELFF
-,TRBV5-1,TRBJ1-1,CASSSYRVEGSEAFF
-,TRBV7-8,TRBJ1-4,CASSSVGGNEKLFF
-,TRBV19,TRBJ1-4,CATNTGTATNEKLFF
-,TRBV28,TRBJ1-2,CASSLETPPFYGYTF
once,TRBV19,TRBJ2-2,CASSPQGNTGELFF
-,TRBV5-1,TRBJ1-4,CASSSQGTTNEKLFF
few,TRBV14,TRBJ1-4,CASSQDPGTETFF
-,TRBV7-9,TRBJ1-5,CASSQQGLYQPQHF
-,TRBV13,TRBJ2-3,CASSFPSGGATDTQYF
-,TRBV5-1,TRBJ2-1,CASSFFIGGGAINEQFF
-,TRBV5-1,TRBJ2-2,CASSFAALGTGELFF
-,TRBV29-1,TRBJ1-2,CSALGLSYGYTF
-,TRBV6-4,TRBJ2-1,CASSAAPLNEQFF
-,TRBV28,TRBJ2-3,CASQLATDTQYF
-,TRBV11-2,TRBJ2-5,CASSPQWTQYF
-,TRBV5-1,TRBJ1-1,CASSLGLREMNTEAFF
-,TRBV7-9,TRBJ2-1,CASSSPGKGGYNEQFF
-,TRBV18,TRBJ2-5,CASSRVAGDMGETQYF
-,TRBV2,TRBJ1-5,CASSVFSNQPQHF
-,TRBV5-4,TRBJ2-4,CASSLQTSGAAKNIQYF
-,TRBV27,TRBJ1-1,CASSLVRRGPNTEAFF
-,TRBV27,TRBJ1-4,CASSDSRGREKLFF
-,TRBV9,TRBJ2-2,CASSVGLNTGELFF
-,TRBV10-2,TRBJ1-3,CATNEGRYRNTIYF
-,TRBV5-6,TRBJ1-2,CASSLVASFNYGYTF
-,TRBV10-1,TRBJ1-2,CASSESGGAYGYTF
-,TRBV5-1,TRBJ1-3,CASTTGTGNSGNTIYF
-,TRBV18,TRBJ1-1,CASSPTLGADTEAFF